These 5 T cell receptor beta chains were sequenced from one sample in a study of CD8+CD57+ T cells in acquired aplastic anemia. Genomic DNA provided the template from which TCR beta VDJ and CDR3 profiles were obtained. TCRdb redid the calling of the reads with MiXCR, one entry per CDR3 protein. Seen here are a few hundred thousand distinct CDR3 sequences, under 60% observed once, and the top ten hold 1.3%. Whoever was chosen for sequencing had shown CD8+CD57+ cell expansion by flow cytometry. The material sequenced was sorted CD4+, CD8+, or CD8+CD57+ T cells (not recorded which) from PBMCs. Source of these receptors: a human donor with aplastic anemia.

This clonotype turned up a few times. This chain links TRBV2 with TRBJ1-6, with a possible D match to TRBD1 (5 bases). The germline V gene encodes CDR1 SNHLY and CDR2 FYNNEI. V lost 7 bases and J lost 5, with 12 bases in between. The CDR3 runs to 14 residues. DNA for the CDR3: TGTGCCAGCACTAGGCAGGGTGATAATTCACCCCTCCACTTT. Protein product: CASTRQGDNSPLHF.

This clonotype was seen ten or more times. The chain has TRBV5-8 and TRBJ2-1; possibly TRBD1 for D (6 bases). Trimming removed 5 bases at V and 1 base at J, with 22 bases between. The CDR3 is made up of 18 amino acids. Germline V gene data show CDR1 as SGHTS and CDR2 as YDEGEE. Here the CDR3 reads CASRSGTTLFHSYNEQFF. CDR3 DNA: TGTGCCAGCAGATCCGGGACAACACTATTTCATTCCTACAATGAGCAGTTCTTC. Combining the CDR3 with reference TRBV5-8 and TRBJ2-1 gives the whole variable domain EAGVTQSPTHLIKTRGQQATLRCSPISGHTSVYWYQQALGLGLQFLLWYDEGEERNRGNFPPRFSGRQFPNYSSELNVNALELEDSALYLCASRSGTTLFHSYNEQFFGPGTRLTVL.

This clonotype has a count of ten or more. The V gene is TRBV5-1, the J gene TRBJ1-6, with D uncertain. Trimming left V 4 bases short and J 0 bases short, with 11 bases between. CDR1 is SGHRS, CDR2 YFSETQ, per germline. The CDR3 has 16 residues. The CDR3 nucleotides read TGCGCCAGCAGCCCGGCGGCGGGCTCCTATAATTCACCCCTCCACTTT. This translates into CASSPAAGSYNSPLHF.

This rearrangement joins TRBV15 to TRBJ1-1, with TRBD1 as a possible D gene (5 bases). The V gene lost 1 base and the J gene lost 1 base, with 10 bases spanning the gap. Germline lookup yields CDR1 LNHNV and CDR2 YYDKDF (reference sequence). The CDR3 has 15 residues. CDR3 region: CATSRGTGGNTEAFF. The CDR3 DNA sequence: TGTGCCACCAGCAGAGGAACAGGAGGGAACACTGAAGCTTTCTTT.

This clonotype was counted between two and nine times. The chain links TRBV29-1 to TRBJ2-7; the D call may be TRBD1 or TRBD2 (5 bases each). Deletions cut 4 bases from V and 5 bases from J, with 12 bases between. Germline lookup yields CDR1 SQVTM and CDR2 ANQGSEA. This CDR3 spans 12 amino acids. CDR3 loop: CSVGPGPHEQYF. In DNA form, the CDR3 reads TGCAGCGTTGGGCCGGGACCGCACGAGCAGTACTTC.